These T cell receptor beta chains were read from a single sample in a study of cytomegalovirus exposure and HLA in healthy donors. The data were produced by immunoSEQ multiplex PCR, yet TCRdb's version contains in-frame clones alone and is incomplete. The sample has about 180,000 clones, about 78% seen once; the top ten hold over 2%. Sequencing was done on a sample of PBMCs. These receptors were taken from a man between 60 and 70 years old in good health and CMV-seronegative. CDR3s include the opening cysteine and the closing phenylalanine or tryptophan. Each record gives: J gene, D gene, clone size, V gene, CDR3 protein, CDR3 DNA. D genes are given only for firm matches. Expanded clones are given a class, and other clones once, few, many or no size at all.

TRBJ2-1 | TRBD2 | - | TRBV10-3 | CAISEPAGAYNEQFF | TGTGCCATCAGTGAGCCGGCGGGAGCCTACAATGAGCAGTTCTTC
TRBJ2-5 | - | - | TRBV7-9 | CASSTGGGQQETQYF | TGTGCCAGCTCAACTGGGGGCGGCCAACAAGAGACCCAGTACTTC
TRBJ1-1 | - | medium-sized | TRBV4-3 | CASSHTTGTMNTEAFF | TGCGCCAGCAGCCATACCACCGGGACAATGAACACTGAAGCTTTCTTT
TRBJ2-3 | - | - | TRBV19 | CASRSTGSTDTQYF | TGTGCCAGCCGAAGCACAGGGAGCACAGATACGCAGTATTTT
TRBJ2-1 | - | - | TRBV2 | CASSLDREQFF | TGTGCCAGCAGCCTAGACCGTGAGCAGTTCTTC
TRBJ2-1 | TRBD2 | - | TRBV11-1 | CASSFRKRTSGHYNEQFF | TGTGCCAGCAGTTTTCGTAAACGGACTAGCGGTCACTACAATGAGCAGTTCTTC
TRBJ1-2 | - | - | TRBV5-8 | CASSPIGGDDYGYTF | TGTGCCAGCAGCCCGATAGGCGGGGACGACTATGGCTACACCTTC
TRBJ2-3 | TRBD1 | - | TRBV9 | CASSVKQGELTDTQYF | TGTGCCAGCAGCGTGAAACAGGGGGAGCTCACAGATACGCAGTATTTT
TRBJ1-5 | TRBD1 | - | TRBV7-8 | CASSLSSGTGGSQPQHF | TGTGCCAGCAGCTTAAGCTCCGGGACAGGGGGCAGTCAGCCCCAGCATTTT
TRBJ1-3 | TRBD1 | - | TRBV5-1 | CASSFDRDSLSGNTIYF | TGCGCCAGCAGCTTCGACCGGGACAGCCTCTCTGGAAACACCATATATTTT
TRBJ1-5 | TRBD1 | - | TRBV5-4 | CASSIQGVGNQPQHF | TGTGCCAGCAGCATACAGGGGGTGGGCAATCAGCCCCAGCATTTT
TRBJ1-1 | TRBD1 | - | TRBV10-3 | CAISTDRVDTEAFF | TGTGCCATCAGTACAGACAGGGTTGACACTGAAGCTTTCTTT
TRBJ2-5 | - | - | TRBV7-6 | CASSLDPLSGTQYF | TGTGCCAGCAGCTTAGATCCCCTCTCAGGGACCCAGTACTTC
TRBJ1-3 | - | - | TRBV9 | CASSVAGGPSGNTIYF | TGTGCCAGCAGCGTAGCGGGGGGCCCCTCTGGAAACACCATATATTTT
TRBJ1-6 | - | - | TRBV9 | CASSADSGNSPLHF | TGTGCCAGCAGCGCGGACAGCGGCAATTCACCCCTCCACTTT
TRBJ2-4 | - | - | TRBV5-1 | CASSPQDNPGIQYF | TGCGCCAGCAGCCCTCAGGACAATCCCGGCATTCAGTACTTC
TRBJ2-1 | TRBD2 | - | TRBV7-9 | CASSLVAGAYNEQFF | TGTGCCAGCAGCTTAGTAGCGGGAGCTTACAATGAGCAGTTCTTC
TRBJ1-1 | TRBD1 | - | TRBV14 | CASSRDRYLEAFF | TGTGCCAGCAGTCGGGACAGGTACCTTGAAGCTTTCTTT
TRBJ1-5 | TRBD1 | - | TRBV30 | CAWSVGTGDQPQNF | TGTGCCTGGAGTGTAGGGACAGGGGACCAGCCCCAGAATTTT
TRBJ2-1 | - | - | TRBV19 | CASSIEGGPQFF | TGTGCCAGTAGTATAGAGGGAGGACCGCAGTTCTTC